Presented here are 10 T cell receptor beta chains from one specimen sequenced in a study of Ad26.COV2.S vaccination and SARS-CoV-2 variants (dated by TCRdb to about 2021). To prepare the library, the immunoSEQ multiplex PCR assay was applied. In its TCRdb copy, this immuneACCESS table keeps in-frame sequences only and misses some clones. Where compared with another copy, unresolved V genes explain less than half of these, and the others have no known cause. The sample data list around 370,000 clones, and roughly 84% of these were observed just once. About 3.5% of the sample rests with the top ten. The treatment or condition tag for this specimen amounts to: about 20 received Ad26.COV2.S at low or high dose, single or two shots; about 5 received placebo; per-sample allocation not given. For vaccine and placebo recipients, repertoires were sequenced using samples collected on day 63 after the first injection.

The sample consisted of peripheral blood, taken in a trial of Ad26.COV2.S vaccine versus placebo. The receptors originated from a person between 18 and 59 years old who received the Ad26.COV2.S COVID-19 vaccine or a placebo.

This clone was seen once. The rearrangement links TRBV30 to TRBJ1-5; 7 bases line up with TRBD1. This CDR3 has 16 amino acids. The V gene's germline CDR1 is GTSNPN and CDR2 SVGIG (reference sequence). Trimming took 7 bases from V and 2 from J; bases not matched to a gene: 14. The DNA for the CDR3 is TGTGCCTATGCCGATAGGGGGCGCGGCGGCAATCAGCCCCAGCATTTT. This encodes CAYADRGRGGNQPQHF.

The V call is TRBV28, the J call TRBJ2-3, with 7 bases that match TRBD2. Germline V CDR1 and CDR2: MDHEN, SYDVKM. The trim removed 2 bases at V and 0 bases at J, leaving 5 bases unmatched. There are 16 residues in the CDR3. This chain's CDR3 is CASSLERGYSTDTQYF. DNA for the CDR3: TGTGCCAGCAGTTTAGAGCGGGGTTATAGCACAGATACGCAGTATTTT.

The chain has TRBV7-9 and TRBJ2-1; D is perhaps TRBD1 (5 bases). Germline values: CDR1 SEHNR, CDR2 FQNEAQ (reference sequence). This CDR3 spans 15 amino acids. The ends were cut back, 5 bases at V and 6 bases at J, with 17 bases in the middle. CDR3: CASSPQGTALNEQFF. The DNA for the CDR3 is TGTGCCAGCAGCCCCCAGGGTACAGCACTCAATGAGCAGTTCTTC.

The CDR3: CASLPGTGSPGYTF. The CDR3 bases are TGCGCCAGCTTACCCGGGACTGGATCGCCGGGCTACACCTTC. The rearrangement uses TRBV23-1 and TRBJ1-2; a weak D match, TRBD1 (5 bases). TRBV23-1 is given ORF status, its function remaining uncertain. The CDR3 is made up of 14 amino acids. V was pared by 8 bases and J by 8 bases, with 21 bases between.

This clone was detected only once. The rearrangement links TRBV10-1 to TRBJ2-3; a possible D gene is TRBD1 (6 bases). Germline V gives CDR1 WNHNN, CDR2 SYGVQD (reference sequence). This CDR3 has 13 residues. V lost 6 bases to trimming and J lost 10 bases, with 17 bases between them. The CDR3 reads CASRFPRTVAQYF. The CDR3 DNA is TGCGCCAGCAGATTTCCGCGGACAGTCGCGCAGTATTTT.

In DNA form, the CDR3 reads TGTGCCAGCAGTGAGAACTATGGCTACACCTTC. The encoded protein is CASSENYGYTF. This chain joins TRBV3-1 (or the pseudogene TRBV3-2) and TRBJ1-2; D not resolved. The CDR3 sequence is 11 residues long. Germline V gene data show CDR1 as LGHDT and CDR2 as YNNKEL (reference sequence). V lost 6 bases and J 2 bases, leaving 4 bases between the germline ends.

This chain links TRBV6-1 with TRBJ2-7; the D is unclear. The germline CDR1 and CDR2 sequences are MNHNS and SASEGT. The ends were cut back, 2 bases at V and 0 bases at J, with 8 bases in the middle. CDR3 size: 14 residues. CDR3 loop: CASSEWASSYEQYF. In DNA, the CDR3 is TGTGCCAGCAGTGAATGGGCAAGCTCCTACGAGCAGTACTTC.

The chain combines TRBV5-4 with TRBJ2-1; no definite D call. The CDR3 has 11 residues. The ends were cut back, 3 bases at V and 9 bases at J, with 7 bases in the middle. CDR1 SGHNT and CDR2 YYREEE come from the germline V gene (reference sequence). CDR3 bases: TGTGCCAGCAGCTCGGCTGGTGAGCAGTTCTTC. Its translation is CASSSAGEQFF.

In its sample, this clone was seen once. The chain recombines TRBV18 with TRBJ1-6; D perhaps matches TRBD1 (6 bases). The V gene lost 3 bases and the J gene lost 7 bases, with 7 bases spanning the gap. Germline-derived CDR1 and CDR2 are KGHSH and LQKENI. The length of the CDR3 is 13 residues. The CDR3 region has the DNA TGTGCCAGCTCACCCGGACAGAATTCACCCCTCCACTTT. It is translated as CASSPGQNSPLHF.

The V gene is TRBV6-2 or TRBV6-3, the J gene TRBJ2-5; D possibly corresponds to TRBD2 (5 bases). Germline CDR1 MNHEY, CDR2 SVGEGT. V dropped 2 bases and J dropped 5 bases, with 21 bases sitting between them. The CDR3 has 17 amino acids. CDR3 in DNA: TGTGCCAGCAGTTACGAGCCCGCCGGAGGTCTGGGCGAGACCCAGTACTTC. Protein: CASSYEPAGGLGETQYF.